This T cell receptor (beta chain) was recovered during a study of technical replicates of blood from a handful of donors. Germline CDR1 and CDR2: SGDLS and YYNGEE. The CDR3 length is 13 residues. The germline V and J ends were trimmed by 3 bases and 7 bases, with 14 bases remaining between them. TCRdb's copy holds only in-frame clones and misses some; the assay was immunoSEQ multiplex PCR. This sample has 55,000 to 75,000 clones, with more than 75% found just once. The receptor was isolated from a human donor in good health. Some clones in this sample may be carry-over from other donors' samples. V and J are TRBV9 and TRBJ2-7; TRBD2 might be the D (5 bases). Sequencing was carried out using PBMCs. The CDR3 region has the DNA TGTGCCAGCAGCGCATCCCCGTCGGGGGAGCAGTACTTC. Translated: CASSASPSGEQYF.